One and the same sample provided the 4 T cell receptor beta chains below, sequenced in a study of Graves' ophthalmopathy and Graves' hyperthyroidism. RNA transcripts provided the template for amplifying TCR beta CDR3 regions. The library came from an HTBI-primed first-round RT-PCR and a second-round multiplex PCR. TCRdb reprocessed the multiplex PCR reads via MiXCR and lists one record per CDR3 protein. The sample contains about 220,000 distinct CDR3 sequences, 20% to 25% of which appear only once. The sample was peripheral blood. The receptor source for this set is a woman in her 50s with Graves' ophthalmopathy.

This clonotype occurred many times. This chain connects TRBV6-4 to TRBJ1-3, with TRBD1 matching 7 bases. The junction had 11 bases not matched to a gene; V was cut back by 6 bases and J by 0 bases. CDR3 length: 17 residues. The germline gives CDR1 MRHNA, CDR2 SNTAGT. This CDR3 is CASRPSGQSFSGNTIYF. CDR3 nucleotide sequence: TGTGCCAGCAGACCCTCGGGACAGTCCTTCTCTGGAAACACCATATATTTT.

This clonotype was counted at least ten times. The rearrangement uses TRBV6-5 and TRBJ2-7; D is uncertain. CDR1 MNHEY and CDR2 SVGAGI come from the germline V gene. This CDR3 contains 10 residues. V shed 2 bases and J shed 7 bases, with 3 bases lying between them. CDR3 sequence reads: CASSYGEQYF. The CDR3 nucleotides are TGTGCCAGCAGTTACGGGGAGCAGTACTTC.

The chain carries TRBV30 and TRBJ1-1, with TRBD1 matching 10 bases. Looked up from germline, CDR1 is GTSNPN and CDR2 is SVGIG (reference sequence). This CDR3 contains 14 residues. Trimming removed 5 bases from V and 3 bases from J; junction bases left unmatched: 6. The CDR3 protein is CAWVSGTGDTEAFF. For the CDR3, the DNA is TGTGCCTGGGTATCCGGGACAGGGGACACTGAAGCTTTCTTT.

This clonotype came up many times. The chain uses TRBV6-2 or TRBV6-3 and TRBJ1-6, with D hard to call. This CDR3 comprises 11 residues. V lost 6 bases, J lost 7 bases, and 4 bases lay in between. CDR1 and CDR2 from the germline V gene are MNHEY and SVGEGT. Written as DNA, the CDR3 is TGTGCCAGCAGGGGGAATTCACCCCTCCACTTT. The encoded protein is CASRGNSPLHF.